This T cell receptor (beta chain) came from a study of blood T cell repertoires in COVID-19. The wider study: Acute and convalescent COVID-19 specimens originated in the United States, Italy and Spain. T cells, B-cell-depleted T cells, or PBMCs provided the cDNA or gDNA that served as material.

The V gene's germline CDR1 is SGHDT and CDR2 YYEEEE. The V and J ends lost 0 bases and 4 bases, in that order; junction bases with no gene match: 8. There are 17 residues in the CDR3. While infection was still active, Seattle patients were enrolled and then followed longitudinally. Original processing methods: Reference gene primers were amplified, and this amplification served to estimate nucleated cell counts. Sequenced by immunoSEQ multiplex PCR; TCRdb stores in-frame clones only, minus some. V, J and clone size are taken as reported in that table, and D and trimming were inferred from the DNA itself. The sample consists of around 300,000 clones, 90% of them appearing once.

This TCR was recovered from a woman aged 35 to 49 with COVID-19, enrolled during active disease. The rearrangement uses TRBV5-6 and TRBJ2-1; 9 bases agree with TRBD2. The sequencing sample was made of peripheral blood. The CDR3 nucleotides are TGTGCCAGCAGCTTGGTGGGCGTGGCGGGAGGGTACAATGAGCAGTTCTTC. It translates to CASSLVGVAGGYNEQFF.